This T cell receptor (beta chain) was obtained from a study of shared clonotypes between healthy human individuals. Study conclusions and caveats: Of the naive CD4 clonotypes, approximately 5% were shared across a handful of donors.

The table came from immunoSEQ multiplex PCR; TCRdb's copy has only in-frame clones and leaves some out. The sample lists millions of clones, over 85% occurring once. To note about this clone: No antigen is known for it.

Trimming removed 10 bases at V and 0 bases at J, with 10 bases between. The CDR3 is 14 amino acids. CDR1 and CDR2 from the germline V gene are ENHRY and SYGVKD. This chain joins TRBV10-3 and TRBJ2-6; D gene unclear. The source of this sequence is a man between 18 and 29 years old in good health. The sequencing sample was made of naive CD4+ T cells sorted from blood. Subset reported: CD45RA+ positively selected. The CDR3 loop reads CATGHSSGANVLTF. The CDR3 DNA reads as TGTGCCACCGGCCATTCCTCTGGGGCCAACGTCCTGACTTTC.